This T cell receptor (beta chain) was sequenced for a study of tumor-infiltrating lymphocytes in primary liver carcinoma. TCR beta cDNA was reverse-transcribed from about 500 ng of total RNA. The reaction used a constant-region primer and ProtoScript II reverse transcriptase. What produced the TCR beta libraries was three nested multiplex PCR rounds using slightly modified ARM-PCR. Each CDR3 protein gets one entry after TCRdb re-called the multiplex PCR reads with MiXCR. The table records around 60,000 distinct CDR3 sequences, roughly two thirds of them present only once. The tissue used was unsorted bulk material of about 20-33 mg. RNA and DNA were co-extracted from it with the AllPrep DNA/RNA mini kit. What was sequenced was liver tumor tissue from sampling region 4. The subset is: tumor region T4, right-lateral pole. The clonotype was recovered from a man aged 35 to 55 with primary liver carcinoma and hepatitis B virus infection.

CDR3 DNA sequence: TGTGCCAGCAGCCTTCCCGGGACTAGTAGGACCAAAAACATTCAGTACTTC. Encoded protein: CASSLPGTSRTKNIQYF. V usage is TRBV11-1 and J usage is TRBJ2-4; TRBD2 agrees at 8 bases. The J segment lost 2 bases and the V segment lost 5 bases, leaving 11 bases of the junction unmatched. CDR3 size: 17 residues. Germline loops: CDR1 SGHAT, CDR2 FQDESV (reference sequence).